One and the same sample provided the 2 T cell receptor beta chains below, sequenced in a study of blood T cell repertoires in COVID-19. This table comes from immunoSEQ multiplex PCR, and its TCRdb copy is limited to in-frame clones, with some not included. Of about 300,000 clones listed, about nine tenths are singletons. The sequencing input was peripheral blood. Receptors originate from a woman aged 40 to 55 who had recovered from COVID-19.

The V and J genes are TRBV5-1 and TRBJ1-2; D is undetermined. Looked up from germline, CDR1 is SGHRS and CDR2 is YFSETQ. There are 13 residues in the CDR3. The V end was cut by 0 bases, the J end by 8 bases, with 11 bases between. The DNA of the CDR3 is TGCGCCAGCAGCTTGGGGGCAGTAGGCGGCTACACCTTC. This sequence encodes CASSLGAVGGYTF.

This chain joins TRBV4-3 and TRBJ2-1, with D possibly being TRBD2 (7 bases). CDR1 is LGHNA, CDR2 YSLEER, per germline. Deletions cut 5 bases from V and 2 bases from J, with 13 bases between. CDR3 length: 15 residues. CDR3 nucleotides: TGCGCCAGCAGCGGCGGGGGCCGGGCCTACAATGAGCAGTTCTTC. Translating it yields CASSGGGRAYNEQFF.